Below, one T cell receptor beta chain is given with its context. The antigen remains undetermined. This sample was taken from a study of follicular helper T cells after annual influenza vaccination. Points from the study as a whole: Yearly vaccinations repeatedly recalled conserved clonotypes in ICOS+CD38+ cTfh.

Germline lookup yields CDR1 SGHRS and CDR2 YFSETQ. Trimming took off 2 bases at V and 4 bases at J, with 18 bases between the two ends. This CDR3 spans 17 amino acids. Sequenced by immunoSEQ multiplex PCR; TCRdb stores in-frame clones only, minus some. Counted here are 9,500 to 15,000 clones, more than 75% occurring once; the ten biggest clones make up 3.5% to 4.5%. Time point denoted: 2015-2016 season, pre-vaccination. Community-dwelling subjects without influenza vaccination in the prior 6 months were enrolled. Blood volume per time point ranged from about 40 to 110 mL. The source of this sequence is an adult who received the influenza vaccine. The chain uses TRBV5-1 and TRBJ2-2, with no clear D. Sequences were derived from CXCR5+ CD38- circulating T follicular helper cells from blood, sampled on the day of influenza vaccination. Noted subset: circulating Tfh, non-naive CD4+CXCR5+PD-1+ (ICOS+CD38+ or ICOS-CD38-). The CDR3 here is CASSLAAGKGPTGELFF. The DNA for the CDR3 is TGCGCCAGCAGCTTAGCCGCAGGAAAAGGACCCACCGGGGAGCTGTTTTTT. The full variable domain, rest sourced from reference TRBV5-1 and TRBJ2-2, is KAGVTQTPRYLIKTRGQQVTLSCSPISGHRSVSWYQQTPGQGLQFLFEYFSETQRNKGNFPGRFSGRQFSNSRSEMNVSTLELGDSALYLCASSLAAGKGPTGELFFGEGSRLTVL.